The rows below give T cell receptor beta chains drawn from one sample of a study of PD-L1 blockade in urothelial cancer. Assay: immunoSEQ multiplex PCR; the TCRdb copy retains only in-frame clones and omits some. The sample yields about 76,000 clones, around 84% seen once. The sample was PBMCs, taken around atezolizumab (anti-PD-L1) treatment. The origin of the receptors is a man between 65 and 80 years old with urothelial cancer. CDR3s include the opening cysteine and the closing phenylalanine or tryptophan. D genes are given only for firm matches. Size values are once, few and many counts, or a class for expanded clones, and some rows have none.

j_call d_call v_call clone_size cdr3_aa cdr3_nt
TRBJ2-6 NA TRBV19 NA CASSTPGSGANVLTF TGTGCCAGTAGTACCCCCGGCTCTGGGGCCAACGTCCTGACTTTC
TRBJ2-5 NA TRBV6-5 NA CASSLSGRGEETQYF TGTGCCAGCAGTCTTTCAGGGAGGGGGGAAGAGACCCAGTACTTC
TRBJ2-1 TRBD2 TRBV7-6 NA CASSPRTSREQFF TGTGCCAGCAGCCCCAGGACTAGTCGTGAGCAGTTCTTC
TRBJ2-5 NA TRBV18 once CASFAHPGETQYF TGTGCCAGCTTTGCTCATCCCGGGGAGACCCAGTACTTC
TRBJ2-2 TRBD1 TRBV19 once CASSKGQETGELFF TGTGCCAGTAGTAAAGGACAGGAGACCGGGGAGCTGTTTTTT
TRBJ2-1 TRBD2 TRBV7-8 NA CASSLGLAGEGSYNEQFF TGTGCCAGCAGCTTAGGACTAGCGGGAGAAGGCTCCTACAATGAGCAGTTCTTC
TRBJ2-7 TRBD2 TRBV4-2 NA CASSQGSGISYEQYF TGTGCCAGCAGCCAAGGAAGCGGGATTTCCTACGAGCAGTACTTC
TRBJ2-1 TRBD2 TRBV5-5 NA CASSLGGSSYNEQFF TGTGCCAGCAGCTTGGGCGGGAGCTCCTACAATGAGCAGTTCTTC
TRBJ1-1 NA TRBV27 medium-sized CASSFRGGTEAFF TGTGCCAGCAGTTTCCGGGGTGGCACTGAAGCTTTCTTT
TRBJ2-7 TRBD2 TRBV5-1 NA CASSPGTSGRMGEQYF TGCGCCAGCAGCCCAGGGACTAGCGGGAGGATGGGAGAGCAGTACTTC
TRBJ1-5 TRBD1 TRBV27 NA CASSFLTSRGYSNQPQHF TGTGCCAGCAGTTTCCTTACTTCCAGGGGGTATAGCAATCAGCCCCAGCATTTT
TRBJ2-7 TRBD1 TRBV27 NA CASSRQGSYEQYF TGTGCCAGCAGCCGACAGGGCTCCTACGAGCAGTACTTC
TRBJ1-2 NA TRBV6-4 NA CASSFGENYGYTF TGTGCCAGCAGCTTCGGGGAGAACTATGGCTACACCTTC
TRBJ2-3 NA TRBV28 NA CASSSVMKRTDTQYF TGTGCCAGCAGTTCGGTCATGAAACGCACAGATACGCAGTATTTT